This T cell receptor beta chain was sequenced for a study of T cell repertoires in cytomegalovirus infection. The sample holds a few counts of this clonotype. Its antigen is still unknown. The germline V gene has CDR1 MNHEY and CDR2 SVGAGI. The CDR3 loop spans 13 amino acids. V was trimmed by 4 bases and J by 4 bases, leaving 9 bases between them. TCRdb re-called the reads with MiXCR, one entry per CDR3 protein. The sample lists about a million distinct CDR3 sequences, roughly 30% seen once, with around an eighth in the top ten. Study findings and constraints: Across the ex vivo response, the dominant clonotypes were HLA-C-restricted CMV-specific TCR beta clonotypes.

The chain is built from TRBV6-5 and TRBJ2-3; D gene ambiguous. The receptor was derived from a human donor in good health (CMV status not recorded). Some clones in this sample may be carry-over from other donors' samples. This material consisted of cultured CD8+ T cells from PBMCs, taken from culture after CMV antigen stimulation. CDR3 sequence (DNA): TGTGCCAGCAGTTCCTTTTGGGCAGATACGCAGTATTTT. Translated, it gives CASSSFWADTQYF.